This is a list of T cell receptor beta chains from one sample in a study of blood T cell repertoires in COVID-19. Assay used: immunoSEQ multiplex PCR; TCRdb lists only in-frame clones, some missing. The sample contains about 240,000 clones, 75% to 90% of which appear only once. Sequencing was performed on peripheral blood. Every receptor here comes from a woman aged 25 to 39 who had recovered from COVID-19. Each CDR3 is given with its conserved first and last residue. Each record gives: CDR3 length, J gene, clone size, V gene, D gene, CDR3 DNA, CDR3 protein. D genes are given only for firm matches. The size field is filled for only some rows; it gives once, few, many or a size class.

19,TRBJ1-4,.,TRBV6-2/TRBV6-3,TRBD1,TGTGCCAGCGGCCCAGGGGGGGGCCCCGGGAAGGAAGCTAATGAAAAACTGTTTTTT,CASGPGGGPGKEANEKLFF
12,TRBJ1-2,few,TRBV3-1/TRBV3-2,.,TGTGCCAGCAGCCAAGACAGCTATGGCTACACCTTC,CASSQDSYGYTF
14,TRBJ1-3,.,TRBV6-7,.,TGTGCCAGCAGTCCGAGGCGGAGCGGGAACACCATATATTTT,CASSPRRSGNTIYF
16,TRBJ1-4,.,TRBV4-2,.,TGTGCCAGCAGCCAAGGCCTAGAAGCAACTAATGAAAAACTGTTTTTT,CASSQGLEATNEKLFF
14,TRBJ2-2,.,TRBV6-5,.,TGTGCCAGCCCTGTCAGGGCTAACACCGGGGAGCTGTTTTTT,CASPVRANTGELFF
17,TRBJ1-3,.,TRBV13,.,TGTGCCAGCAGCGCAACCGCACCGGGACATCCCGCAAACACCATATATTTT,CASSATAPGHPANTIYF
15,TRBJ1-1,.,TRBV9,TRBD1,TGTGCCAGCAGCGTAGAGGGACAGGGGAACACTGAAGCTTTCTTT,CASSVEGQGNTEAFF
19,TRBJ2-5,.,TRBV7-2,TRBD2,TGTGCCAGCAGCTTAGTTGTGACTAGCAGCTCCCGACTCCAAGAGACCCAGTACTTC,CASSLVVTSSSRLQETQYF
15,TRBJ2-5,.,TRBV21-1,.,TGTGCCAGCAGCGTACTAGCGGGGGGGCAAGAGACCCAGTACTTC,CASSVLAGGQETQYF
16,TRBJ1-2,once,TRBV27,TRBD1,TGTGCCAGCAGTCACCGGGGACAGACTTCCGAGTATGGCTACACCTTC,CASSHRGQTSEYGYTF
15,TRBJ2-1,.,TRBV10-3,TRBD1,TGTGCCATCAGAACTGGACAGGGGGCTACAGATGAGCAGTTCTTC,CAIRTGQGATDEQFF
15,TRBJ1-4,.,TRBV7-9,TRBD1,TGTGCCAGCAGCTCCTACAGGGGTGTAGACGAAAAACTGTTTTTT,CASSSYRGVDEKLFF
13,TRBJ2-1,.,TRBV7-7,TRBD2,TGTGCCAGCAGCGTGGGACTACACAATGAGCAGTTCTTC,CASSVGLHNEQFF
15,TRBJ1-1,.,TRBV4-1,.,TGCGCCAGCAGCCCCGCCCGCGGAGAGAACACTGAAGCTTTCTTT,CASSPARGENTEAFF
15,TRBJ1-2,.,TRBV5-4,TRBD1,TGTGCCAGCAGCTTGGGGCAGGGGGCGGGGTATGGCTACACCTTC,CASSLGQGAGYGYTF
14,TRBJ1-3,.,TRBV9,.,TGTGCCAGCAGCGTAGAACCGCGGGGAAACACCATATATTTT,CASSVEPRGNTIYF
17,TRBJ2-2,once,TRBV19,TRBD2,TGTGCCAGTAGTGGGTTAGCGGGGGGGCAAAACACCGGGGAGCTGTTTTTT,CASSGLAGGQNTGELFF
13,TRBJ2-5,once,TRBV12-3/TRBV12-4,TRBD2,TGTGCCAGCAGGGGGACTAGCGCGGAGACCCAGTACTTC,CASRGTSAETQYF
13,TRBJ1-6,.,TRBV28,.,TGTGCCAGCAGCCCATTCTATAATTCACCCCTCCACTTT,CASSPFYNSPLHF
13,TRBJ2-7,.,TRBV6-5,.,TGTGCCAGCACTAGGGCAGGGCTCGACGAGCAGTACTTC,CASTRAGLDEQYF
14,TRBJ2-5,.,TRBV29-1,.,TGCAGCGCGCTCGGTAGGCCGCCCAGAGGGTCCCAGTACTTC,CSALGRPPRGSQYF
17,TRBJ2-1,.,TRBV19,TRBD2,TGTGCCAGTAGTTCCCGAGGGAGCGGGGGCTCCTACAATGAGCAGTTCTTC,CASSSRGSGGSYNEQFF
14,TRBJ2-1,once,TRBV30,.,TGTGCCTGGAGGGCGGCTGATGCCTACAATGAGCAGTTCTTC,CAWRAADAYNEQFF
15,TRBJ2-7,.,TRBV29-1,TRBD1,TGCAGCGTTGCCAAGGGGGCGAACCTACCCTACGAGCAGTACTTC,CSVAKGANLPYEQYF
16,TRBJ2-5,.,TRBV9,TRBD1,TGTGCCAGCAGCGTAGGCGCCGGGGGACAGGGAGAGACCCAGTACTTC,CASSVGAGGQGETQYF
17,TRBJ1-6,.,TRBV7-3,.,TGTGCCAGCAGCTTAAGGGGCGGTAGCTCCTATAATTCACCCCTCCACTTT,CASSLRGGSSYNSPLHF